Described below is a single T cell receptor (beta chain) sequence and its context. This sample stems from a study of blood T cell repertoires in COVID-19. Germline-derived CDR1 and CDR2 are LGHNA and YNFKEQ. CDR3 size: 15 residues. V lost 2 bases, J lost 7 bases, and 9 bases stayed unmatched. Data came from immunoSEQ multiplex PCR; TCRdb stores just in-frame clones and leaves some out. The profile shows about 300,000 clones, about 90% of them singletons. V gene TRBV4-2 combines with J gene TRBJ1-2; 8 positions agree with TRBD1. This clonotype originated in a man between 18 and 29 years old who had recovered from COVID-19. Source material: peripheral blood. The CDR3 nucleotides are TGTGCCAGCAGCCAACCGACAGGGGTTTCTGGTGGCTACACCTTC. Its translation: CASSQPTGVSGGYTF.